This entry lists 29 T cell receptor beta chains sequenced from one sample in a study of T cells in Graves' hyperthyroidism and ophthalmopathy. RNA transcripts gave rise to amplified TCR beta CDR3 regions. First-round RT-PCR targeting the TCR CDR3 was performed with the HTBI primer set. Each CDR3 protein is one row after TCRdb ran MiXCR on the multiplex PCR reads. This table holds fewer than 550,000 distinct CDR3 sequences, around 16% found once. Sequencing was done on a sample of blood. Receptors were obtained from a woman under 30 with Graves' hyperthyroidism.

The sample holds a few counts of this clonotype. The CDR3 is CASSPFLSRGYTF. CDR3 DNA: TGTGCCAGCAGTCCCTTTCTTTCGAGAGGCTACACCTTC. The rearrangement links TRBV6-2 or TRBV6-3 to TRBJ1-2; D unclear. Trimming left V 5 bases short and J 8 bases short, with 15 bases between. The CDR3 spans 13 residues. Germline V CDR1 and CDR2: MNHEY, SVGEGT.

The sample holds many counts of this clonotype. The chain combines TRBV2 with TRBJ2-7, with 8 nucleotides matching TRBD1. CDR3 length: 17 amino acids. CDR1 and CDR2 from the germline V gene are SNHLY and FYNNEI. J lost 1 base, V lost 11 bases, and 19 bases had no gene match. As DNA, the CDR3 is TGTGCCTGTTACCGGGACAGGTCGGCTGTGACATCCTACGAGCAGTACTTC. Its translation: CACYRDRSAVTSYEQYF.

This chain connects TRBV11-1 to TRBJ2-5; 7 nucleotides align to TRBD2. The CDR3 spans 14 residues. V was pared by 5 bases and J by 4 bases, with 7 bases of the junction left unmatched. Germline lookup yields CDR1 SGHAT and CDR2 FQDESV (reference sequence). CDR3 sequence (DNA): TGTGCCAGCAGCCTGCGGGAGATCGGAGAGACCCAGTACTTC. Protein: CASSLREIGETQYF.

This clonotype came up many times. The V gene is TRBV6-8, the J gene TRBJ1-5; 7 bases map to TRBD1. The CDR3 extends over 20 amino acids. Germline CDR1 MNHGY, CDR2 SAAAGT. J lost 4 bases, V lost 0 bases, and 18 bases had no gene match. The CDR3 DNA follows: TGTGCCAGCAGTTACTCGGCTCGGCATGAGTCGACAGGGCGAAATCAGCCCCAGCATTTT. Its protein is CASSYSARHESTGRNQPQHF.

This clonotype was seen at least ten times. The chain joins TRBV6-6 to TRBJ1-3; D not certain. V lost 0 bases and J 2 bases, leaving 5 bases between the germline ends. Per germline, CDR1 MNHNY and CDR2 SVGAGI (reference sequence). This CDR3 is built from 14 residues. CDR3 DNA: TGTGCCAGCAGTTACTCGACCCCTGGAAACACCATATATTTT. Translated, it gives CASSYSTPGNTIYF.

This clonotype was observed many times. V gene TRBV19 combines with J gene TRBJ2-7; 9 bases agree with TRBD2. There are 14 residues in the CDR3. V lost 6 bases, J lost 2 bases, and 5 bases stayed unmatched. Germline assignment: CDR1 LNHDA and CDR2 SQIVND (reference sequence). CDR3 nucleotides: TGTGCCAGTAGCGTCCTAGCGGGGCCCTACGAGCAGTACTTC. Its protein is CASSVLAGPYEQYF. Based on the CDR3 plus reference TRBV19 and TRBJ2-7, the full variable domain is DGGITQSPKYLFRKEGQNVTLSCEQNLNHDAMYWYRQDPGQGLRLIYYSQIVNDFQKGDIAEGYSVSREKKESFPLTVTSAQKNPTAFYLCASSVLAGPYEQYFGPGTRLTVT.

In its sample, this clonotype was seen many times. CDR3 sequence reads: CASNQNPYEQYF. The DNA of the CDR3 is TGTGCCAGCAACCAGAATCCCTACGAGCAGTACTTC. The J gene is TRBJ2-7, the V gene TRBV6-1; D is ambiguous. Germline CDR1 reads MNHNS; CDR2 reads SASEGT. This CDR3 is 12 amino acids long. V was shortened by 7 bases and J by 2 bases, with 9 bases between the two germline ends.

The chain links TRBV30 to TRBJ2-1; 8 nucleotides agree with TRBD2. Germline V gene lookup returns CDR1 GTSNPN and CDR2 SVGIG (reference sequence). CDR3 length: 15 residues. J was trimmed by 3 bases and V by 0 bases; bases with no gene match: 4. CDR3 region: CAWSVGTSVYNEQFF. The DNA for the CDR3 is TGTGCCTGGAGTGTCGGGACTAGTGTCTACAATGAGCAGTTCTTC.

This clonotype was seen at least ten times. V usage is TRBV5-1 and J usage is TRBJ2-1; 9 bases are a match to TRBD1. Unmatched junction bases numbered 11, after V lost 3 bases and J lost 10 bases. Germline V gene lookup returns CDR1 SGHRS and CDR2 YFSETQ. The CDR3 extends over 15 amino acids. The chain's CDR3 is CASSSTTGQGVEQFF. The CDR3 nucleotides read TGCGCCAGCAGCTCCACGACGGGACAGGGAGTCGAGCAGTTCTTC.

This clonotype was counted at least ten times. This sequence joins TRBV5-1 and TRBJ2-5; the D gene is possibly TRBD1 (6 bases). Germline CDR1 is SGHRS and CDR2 is YFSETQ. V lost 1 base to trimming and J lost 5 bases, with 18 bases between them. This CDR3 spans 16 amino acids. CDR3 sequence: CASSLLAGDRSETQYF. The CDR3 DNA sequence: TGCGCCAGCAGCTTGTTGGCAGGGGATCGGTCGGAGACCCAGTACTTC.

V and J are TRBV12-3 or TRBV12-4 and TRBJ2-3; D is possibly TRBD2 (5 bases). The CDR3 has 15 residues. Trimming left V 3 bases short and J 10 bases short, with 20 bases between. CDR3 coding DNA: TGTGCCAGCAGTTTTTTGAGGACGGGATCAGAATCGCAGTATTTT. Translating it yields CASSFLRTGSESQYF.

This clonotype was seen ten or more times. The rearrangement links TRBV7-3 to TRBJ2-2; TRBD2 matches at 9 bases. V was pared by 5 bases and J by 7 bases, with 11 bases of the junction left unmatched. Germline values: CDR1 SGHTA, CDR2 FQGTGA. The CDR3 is 16 amino acids. In DNA, the CDR3 is TGTGCCAGCAGCCCCGGGTGGGCTAGCGGGAACGGGGAGCTGTTTTTT. Translating it yields CASSPGWASGNGELFF.

This rearrangement joins TRBV18 to TRBJ1-2; no clear D. This CDR3 region has 13 residues. V lost 2 bases and J 2 bases, leaving 6 bases between the germline ends. Germline V gives CDR1 KGHSH, CDR2 LQKENI. The CDR3 is CASSPKENYGYTF. In DNA form, the CDR3 reads TGTGCCAGCTCACCAAAGGAGAACTATGGCTACACCTTC.

The V call is TRBV12-3 or TRBV12-4, the J call TRBJ2-3, with TRBD2 matching over 9 bases. The CDR3 is made up of 12 amino acids. The V segment lost 8 bases and the J segment 7 bases; nucleotides outside the gene matches: 4. The CDR3 loop is CASFLAGNTQYF. The CDR3 region has the DNA TGTGCCAGCTTCCTAGCGGGGAATACGCAGTATTTT.

CDR3 bases: TGTGCCAGCAGTAAACAGGGGGCGAACGAGCAGTACTTC. Translated, it gives CASSKQGANEQYF. The rearrangement joins TRBV25-1 to TRBJ2-7; 9 nucleotides line up with TRBD1. Germline V gives CDR1 MGHDK, CDR2 SYGVNS. The junction had 4 bases not matched to a gene; V was cut back by 5 bases and J by 5 bases. The length of the CDR3 is 13 residues.

Many counts were recorded for this clonotype. The chain links TRBV12-3 or TRBV12-4 to TRBJ1-2, with D possibly being TRBD1 (5 bases). Deletions cut 6 bases from V and 3 bases from J, with 20 bases between. The CDR3 is made up of 16 amino acids. Here the CDR3 DNA reads TGTGCCAGCAGGGGAGTGGCCGACAGCGGGGACTATGGCTACACCTTC. Its protein is CASRGVADSGDYGYTF.

This clonotype was counted between two and nine times. The chain has TRBV5-8 and TRBJ2-7; 12 bases are a match to TRBD2. J lost 3 bases, V lost 4 bases, and 8 bases had no gene match. Per the germline V gene, CDR1 is SGHTS and CDR2 is YDEGEE. The CDR3 contains 16 residues. For the CDR3, the DNA is TGTGCCAGCAGCCAGAGGACTAGCGGGAAGTTCTACGAGCAGTACTTC. It specifies CASSQRTSGKFYEQYF.

The chain couples TRBV5-5 to TRBJ1-1; TRBD1 might be the D (6 bases). Per the germline V gene, CDR1 is SGHKS and CDR2 is YYEKEE (reference sequence). The CDR3 spans 20 residues. The V end lost 1 base, the J end lost 4 bases, and 29 bases lay between the germline ends. CDR3 bases: TGTGCCAGCAGCTTGTTTTATTTTTCGGGGGGAGGTCAGGGGACCACTGAAGCTTTCTTT. Its translation: CASSLFYFSGGGQGTTEAFF.

A note on this clonotype: A read error may explain this, as a much larger clone is one base away. The rearrangement links TRBV3-1 to TRBJ1-1; unclear D gene. Trimming took off 1 base at V and 12 bases at J, with 9 bases between the two ends. The germline V gene has CDR1 LGHDT and CDR2 YNNKEL (reference sequence). The CDR3 spans 11 residues. CDR3 sequence (DNA): TGTGCCAGCAGCCAAGGGCCGGGTACTTTCTTT. Translated, it gives CASSQGPGTFF.

The chain carries TRBV20-1 and TRBJ1-1, with 11 positions matching TRBD1. Germline V gives CDR1 DFQATT, CDR2 SNEGSKA (reference sequence). The CDR3 runs to 13 residues. J lost 4 bases, V lost 5 bases, and 3 bases had no gene match. CDR3 DNA sequence: TGCAGTGCTGGGACAGGGGGAGGCACTGAAGCTTTCTTT. Its protein is CSAGTGGGTEAFF.

This clonotype occurred many times. V and J are TRBV19 and TRBJ2-5, with 7 bases matching TRBD2. The germline V gene has CDR1 LNHDA and CDR2 SQIVND (reference sequence). V lost 8 bases and J lost 5; bases outside the gene matches: 5. The CDR3 extends over 12 amino acids. The CDR3 DNA reads TGTGCCAGTTTGACTAGCCGGGAGACCCAGTACTTC. Protein sequence: CASLTSRETQYF.

There are many counts of this clonotype. The chain is built from TRBV30 and TRBJ1-3, with D unresolved. The germline V and J ends were trimmed by 1 base and 2 bases, with 3 bases remaining between them. From germline, CDR1 is GTSNPN and CDR2 SVGIG (reference sequence). This CDR3 is 12 amino acids long. CDR3 region: CAWSAAGNTIYF. The DNA for the CDR3 is TGTGCCTGGAGTGCAGCTGGAAACACCATATATTTT.

This clonotype came up a few times. The gene calls are TRBV5-4 and TRBJ1-6, with unresolved D. This CDR3 region has 14 residues. The V end was cut by 1 base, the J end by 9 bases, with 11 bases between. Germline V CDR1 and CDR2: SGHNT, YYREEE (reference sequence). The CDR3 protein is CASSLNRERSPLHF. In DNA, the CDR3 is TGTGCCAGCAGCTTGAATAGGGAACGTTCACCCCTCCACTTT.

This clonotype was picked up many times. The chain uses TRBV2 and TRBJ1-3, with no clear D. CDR3 length: 14 residues. Germline values: CDR1 SNHLY, CDR2 FYNNEI. V lost 2 bases to trimming and J lost 0 bases, with 5 bases between them. This CDR3 reads CASSETVSGNTIYF. DNA for the CDR3: TGTGCCAGCAGTGAAACTGTCTCTGGAAACACCATATATTTT.

This clonotype was observed many times. The chain recombines TRBV11-3 with TRBJ1-1, with 7 positions matching TRBD1. Per the germline V gene, CDR1 is SGHNT and CDR2 is YENEEA. Germline trimming cut 4 bases from V and 5 bases from J; bases unmatched to any gene: 10. This CDR3 is 15 amino acids long. CDR3 nucleotide sequence: TGTGCCAGCAGCTACTTCGACAGGGTTGGAACTGAAGCTTTCTTT. It codes for CASSYFDRVGTEAFF.

The table lists this clonotype with many counts. The chain has TRBV27 and TRBJ2-1; 11 bases fit TRBD2. Germline-derived CDR1 and CDR2 are MNHEY and SMNVEV (reference sequence). The CDR3 totals 16 residues. Losses at the gene ends were 3 bases for V and 1 base for J; bases not matched to a gene: 2. As DNA, the CDR3 is TGTGCCAGCAGTTTGTCTAGCGGGGGGTCCTACAATGAGCAGTTCTTC. Its protein is CASSLSSGGSYNEQFF.

This clonotype was seen at least ten times. The chain joins TRBV12-3 or TRBV12-4 to TRBJ1-4, with no clear D. The CDR3 is 15 amino acids. V lost 5 bases to trimming and J lost 5 bases, with 15 bases between them. CDR3 nucleotide sequence: TGTGCCAGCAGTCCAGACCATAGAACCAATGAAAAACTGTTTTTT. This codes for CASSPDHRTNEKLFF.

Only a few counts were recorded for this clonotype. A read error is possible here, since a much larger clone lies one base away. The rearrangement uses TRBV18 and TRBJ1-1; D call uncertain. Per germline, CDR1 KGHSH and CDR2 LQKENI. V was trimmed by 2 bases and J by 6 bases, leaving 22 bases between them. The CDR3 has 17 residues. The CDR3 loop reads CASSPNMGSWQVAEAFF. CDR3 nucleotide sequence: TGTGCCAGCTCACCAAACATGGGCTCGTGGCAGGTCGCTGAAGCTTTCTTT.

This clonotype was seen repeatedly, ten times or more. The V call is TRBV5-1, the J call TRBJ2-1, with D possibly matching TRBD2 (5 bases). From germline, CDR1 is SGHRS and CDR2 YFSETQ. This CDR3 is built from 14 residues. The V end lost 4 bases, the J end lost 5 bases, and 13 bases lay between the germline ends. CDR3 sequence (DNA): TGCGCCAGCAGCCGGGAATTCCGGGACAATGAGCAGTTCTTC. Encoded protein: CASSREFRDNEQFF.